This TCR beta chain comes out of a study of cytomegalovirus exposure and HLA in healthy donors. Profiling relied on immunoSEQ multiplex PCR, and the TCRdb table lists in-frame clones only, not all of them. This repertoire shows about 360,000 clones, roughly 88% found once; its top ten account for approximately 0.8%. Comments on this clone: The antigen remains unidentified.

Germline V lookup: CDR1 MDHEN, CDR2 SYDVKM. The CDR3 runs to 15 residues. The V end lost 1 base, the J end lost 0 bases, and 10 bases lay between the germline ends. General study results and limits: It was confirmed in vitro that a few of the CMV-associated chains were specific for CMV antigens.

This clonotype originated in a woman between 18 and 29 years old in good health and CMV-seronegative. The sequenced sample consisted of PBMCs. The chain links TRBV28 to TRBJ2-7, with unresolved D. The CDR3 sequence is CASSLFGVSSYEQYF. The CDR3 nucleotides are TGTGCCAGCAGTTTATTTGGAGTAAGCTCCTACGAGCAGTACTTC.